This TCR beta chain was sequenced for a study of CD8 T cells in Susac syndrome. Germline V gene lookup returns CDR1 DFQATT and CDR2 SNEGSKA (reference sequence). The CDR3 totals 11 residues. Trimming left V 3 bases short and J 8 bases short, with 10 bases between. Random hexamers served to reverse transcribe about 0.5 to 1 ug RNA. The CDR3 of TCR beta was amplified by immunoSEQ multiplex PCR across 54 Vbeta and 13 Jbeta. TCRdb reprocessed the immunoSEQ multiplex PCR reads with MiXCR, giving one entry per CDR3 protein. The data contain some 120,000 distinct CDR3 sequences, around 94% of them singletons. The study sequenced TCR beta in blood CD8+ and CD4+ T cells.

The genes are TRBV20-1 and TRBJ1-2; TRBD1 is a possible D gene (5 bases). The source material was CD4+ T cells from PBMCs. This TCR derives from a human donor in good health. For the CDR3, the DNA is TGCAGTGCTAGGCCAAGGGACGGCTACACCTTC. It specifies CSARPRDGYTF.